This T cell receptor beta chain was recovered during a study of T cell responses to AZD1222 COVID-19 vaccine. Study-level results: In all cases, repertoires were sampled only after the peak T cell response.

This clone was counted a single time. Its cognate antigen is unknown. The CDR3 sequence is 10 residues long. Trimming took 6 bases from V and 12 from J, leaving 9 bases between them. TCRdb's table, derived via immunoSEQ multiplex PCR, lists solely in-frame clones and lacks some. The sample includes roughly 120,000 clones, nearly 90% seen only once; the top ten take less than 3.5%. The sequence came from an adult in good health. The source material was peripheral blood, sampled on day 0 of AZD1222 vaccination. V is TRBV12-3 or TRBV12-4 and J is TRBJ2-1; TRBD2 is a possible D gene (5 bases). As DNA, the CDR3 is TGTGCCAGCAGCCTAAGCGGGCAGTTCTTC. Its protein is CASSLSGQFF.